The clone carrying this TCR beta chain was observed a few times. As yet, its antigen is unknown. This specimen belongs to a study of response to subunit inactivated influenza vaccine. Study results and limitations: Seasonal influenza vaccination, on each occasion, was suggested by the authors to recruit few new T cells.

Trimming shortened V by 4 bases and J by 6 bases, and 7 bases separated the two germline ends. The CDR3 runs to 12 residues. From germline, CDR1 is SNHLY and CDR2 FYNNEI. A single record per CDR3 protein comes from TCRdb applying MiXCR to the RT-PCR reads. Seen here are about 700,000 distinct CDR3 sequences, 14% observed once, and the top ten hold 5.5% to 8%. Sequencing was performed on PBMCs from blood, taken 14 to 15 days before vaccination. This chain links TRBV2 with TRBJ2-1; D not certain. The TCR comes from a man aged 45-60 years who received an inactivated influenza vaccine. The CDR3 coding sequence is TGTGCCAGCAGTGTTACCGTCAATGAGCAGTTCTTC. Translated: CASSVTVNEQFF.